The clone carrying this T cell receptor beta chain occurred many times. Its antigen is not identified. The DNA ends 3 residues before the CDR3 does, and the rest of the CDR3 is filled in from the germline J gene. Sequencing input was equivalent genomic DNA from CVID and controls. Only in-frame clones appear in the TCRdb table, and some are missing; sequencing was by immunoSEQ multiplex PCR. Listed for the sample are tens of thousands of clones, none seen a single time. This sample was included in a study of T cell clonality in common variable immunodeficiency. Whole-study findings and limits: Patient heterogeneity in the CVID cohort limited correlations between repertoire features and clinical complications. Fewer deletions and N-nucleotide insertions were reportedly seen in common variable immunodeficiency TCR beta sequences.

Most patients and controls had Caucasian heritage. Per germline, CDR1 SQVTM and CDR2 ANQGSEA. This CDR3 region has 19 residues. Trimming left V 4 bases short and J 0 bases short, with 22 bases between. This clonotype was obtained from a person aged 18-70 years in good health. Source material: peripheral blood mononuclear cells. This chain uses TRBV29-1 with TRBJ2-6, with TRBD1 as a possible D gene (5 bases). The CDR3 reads CSVVTGAGPSSSGANVLTF. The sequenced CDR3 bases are TGCAGCGTTGTGACTGGGGCAGGCCCATCATCCTCTGGGGCCAACGTC.